These 2 T cell receptor beta chains came from one sample sequenced in a study of monozygotic twins with inflammatory bowel disease. TCRdb reprocessed the 5' RACE reads; each CDR3 protein has one entry and no DNA is given. Seen in this sample are approximately 85,000 distinct CDR3 sequences; the ten most common clones hold about 8%. Sequenced sample: blood. The receptor set was obtained from a human donor with ulcerative colitis or Crohn's disease, or a healthy co-twin of an affected twin (not recorded which).

V and J are TRBV12-3 or TRBV12-4 and TRBJ1-4. The CDR3 totals 16 residues. The CDR3 sequence is CASSLGVRDLNEKLFF.

The chain is built from TRBV12-3 or TRBV12-4 and TRBJ2-2; no DNA is available, so the TRBD1 call from TCRdb remains unchecked. This CDR3 is 16 amino acids long. The CDR3: CASSFLRVRHTGELFF.